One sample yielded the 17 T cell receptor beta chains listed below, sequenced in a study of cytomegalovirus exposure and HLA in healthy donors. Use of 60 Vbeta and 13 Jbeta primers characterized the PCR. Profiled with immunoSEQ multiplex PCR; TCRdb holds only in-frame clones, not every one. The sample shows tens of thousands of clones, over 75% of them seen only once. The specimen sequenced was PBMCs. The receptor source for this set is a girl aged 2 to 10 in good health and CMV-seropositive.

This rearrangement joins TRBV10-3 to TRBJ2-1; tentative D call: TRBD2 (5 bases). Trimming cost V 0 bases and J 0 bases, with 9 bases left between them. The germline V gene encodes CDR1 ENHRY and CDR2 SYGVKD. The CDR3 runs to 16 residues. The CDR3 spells CAISESDWSSYNEQFF. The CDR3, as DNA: TGTGCCATCAGTGAGTCGGACTGGAGCTCCTACAATGAGCAGTTCTTC.

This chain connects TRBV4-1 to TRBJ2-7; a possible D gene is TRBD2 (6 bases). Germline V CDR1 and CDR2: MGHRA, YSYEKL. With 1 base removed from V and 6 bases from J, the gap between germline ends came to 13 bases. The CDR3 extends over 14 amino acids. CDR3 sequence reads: CASSQGSGVSEQYF. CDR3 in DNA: TGCGCCAGCAGCCAAGGTTCGGGAGTCTCCGAGCAGTACTTC.

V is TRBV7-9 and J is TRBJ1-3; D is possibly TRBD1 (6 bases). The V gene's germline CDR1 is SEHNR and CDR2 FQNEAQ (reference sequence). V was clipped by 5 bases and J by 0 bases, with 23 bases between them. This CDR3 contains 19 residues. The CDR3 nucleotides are TGTGCCAGCAGCCCAAGGGGGGGATATTCGGATATCTCTGGAAACACCATATATTTT. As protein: CASSPRGGYSDISGNTIYF.

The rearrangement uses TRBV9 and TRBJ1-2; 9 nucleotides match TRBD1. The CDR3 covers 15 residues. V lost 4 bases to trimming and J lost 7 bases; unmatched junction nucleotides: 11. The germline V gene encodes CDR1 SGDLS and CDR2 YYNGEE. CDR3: CASSSSGTGLGGYTF. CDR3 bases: TGTGCCAGCAGCTCGTCCGGGACAGGGTTGGGTGGCTACACCTTC.

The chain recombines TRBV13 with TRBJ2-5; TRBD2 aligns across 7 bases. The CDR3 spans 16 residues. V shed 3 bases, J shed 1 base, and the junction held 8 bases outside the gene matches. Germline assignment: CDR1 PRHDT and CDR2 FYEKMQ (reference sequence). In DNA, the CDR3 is TGTGCCAGCAGCTTTCCCCGGCCTAGCGGCCAAGAGACCCAGTACTTC. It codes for CASSFPRPSGQETQYF.

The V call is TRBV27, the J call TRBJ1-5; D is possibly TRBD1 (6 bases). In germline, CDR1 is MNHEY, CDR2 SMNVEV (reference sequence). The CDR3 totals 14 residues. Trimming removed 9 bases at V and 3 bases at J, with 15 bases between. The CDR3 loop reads CASSRGGDNQPQHF. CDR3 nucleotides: TGTGCCAGTTCACGTGGGGGCGACAATCAGCCCCAGCATTTT.

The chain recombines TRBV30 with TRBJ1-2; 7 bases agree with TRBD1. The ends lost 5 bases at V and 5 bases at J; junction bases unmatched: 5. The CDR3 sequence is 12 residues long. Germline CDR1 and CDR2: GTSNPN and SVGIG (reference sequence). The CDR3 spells CAWGQAVYGYTF. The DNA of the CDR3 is TGTGCCTGGGGACAGGCAGTTTATGGCTACACCTTC.

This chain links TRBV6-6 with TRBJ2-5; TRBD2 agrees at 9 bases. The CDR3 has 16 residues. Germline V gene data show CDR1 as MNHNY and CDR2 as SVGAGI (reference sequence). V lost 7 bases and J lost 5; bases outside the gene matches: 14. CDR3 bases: TGTGCCAGCAACCCAGTGGCTAGCGGGGTACTGGAGACCCAGTACTTC. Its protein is CASNPVASGVLETQYF.

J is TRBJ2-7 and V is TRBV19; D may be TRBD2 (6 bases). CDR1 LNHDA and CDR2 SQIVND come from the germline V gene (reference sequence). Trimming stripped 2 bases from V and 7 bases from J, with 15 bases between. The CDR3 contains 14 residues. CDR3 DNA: TGTGCCAGTAGTATACCCGGCGGGGTTCTAGAGCAGTACTTC. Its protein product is CASSIPGGVLEQYF.

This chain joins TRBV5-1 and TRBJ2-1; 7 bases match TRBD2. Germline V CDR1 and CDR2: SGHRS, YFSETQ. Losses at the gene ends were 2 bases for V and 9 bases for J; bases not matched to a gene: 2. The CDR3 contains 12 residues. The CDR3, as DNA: TGCGCCAGCAGCTTCAGGGAGGGTGAGCAGTTCTTC. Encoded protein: CASSFREGEQFF.

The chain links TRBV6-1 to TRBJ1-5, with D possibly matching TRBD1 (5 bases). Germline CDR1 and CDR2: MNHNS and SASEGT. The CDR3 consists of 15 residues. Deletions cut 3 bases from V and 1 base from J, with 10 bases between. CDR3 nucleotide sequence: TGTGCCAGCAGTGATCGGGGGGACAGCAATCAGCCCCAGCATTTT. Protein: CASSDRGDSNQPQHF.

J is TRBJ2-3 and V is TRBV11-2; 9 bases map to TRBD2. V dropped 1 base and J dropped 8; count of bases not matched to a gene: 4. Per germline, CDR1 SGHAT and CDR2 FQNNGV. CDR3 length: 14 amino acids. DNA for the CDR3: TGTGCCAGCAGCTTAGGGGGACTAGCTGCTACGCAGTATTTT. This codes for CASSLGGLAATQYF.

CDR3 amino acids: CASRTGGLADTQYF. Written as DNA, the CDR3 is TGTGCCAGCCGGACAGGGGGCTTGGCAGATACGCAGTATTTT. This chain joins TRBV5-4 and TRBJ2-3, with 11 positions matching TRBD1. Germline CDR1 is SGHNT and CDR2 is YYREEE (reference sequence). V trimming: 7 bases; J trimming: 4 bases; junction bases outside the gene matches: 5. There are 14 residues in the CDR3.

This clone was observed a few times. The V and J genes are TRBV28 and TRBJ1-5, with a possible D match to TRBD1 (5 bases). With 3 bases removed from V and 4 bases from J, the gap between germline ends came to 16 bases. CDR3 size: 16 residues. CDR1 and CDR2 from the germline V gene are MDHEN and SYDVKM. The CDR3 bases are TGTGCCAGCAGTTTCCGCGGGGCCCGAAGAAATCAGCCCCAGCATTTT. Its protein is CASSFRGARRNQPQHF.

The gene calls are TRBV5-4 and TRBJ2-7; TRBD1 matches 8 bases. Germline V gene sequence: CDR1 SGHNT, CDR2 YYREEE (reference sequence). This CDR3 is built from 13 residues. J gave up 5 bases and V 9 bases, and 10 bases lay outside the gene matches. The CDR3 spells CAIHDRGADEQYF. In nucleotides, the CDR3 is TGTGCCATACACGACAGGGGAGCGGACGAGCAGTACTTC.

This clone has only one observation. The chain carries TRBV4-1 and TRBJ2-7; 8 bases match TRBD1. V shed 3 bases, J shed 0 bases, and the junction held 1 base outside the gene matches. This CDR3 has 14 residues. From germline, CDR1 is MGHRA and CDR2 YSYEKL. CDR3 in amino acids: CASSHQGASYEQYF. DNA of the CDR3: TGCGCCAGCAGCCACCAGGGGGCCTCCTACGAGCAGTACTTC.

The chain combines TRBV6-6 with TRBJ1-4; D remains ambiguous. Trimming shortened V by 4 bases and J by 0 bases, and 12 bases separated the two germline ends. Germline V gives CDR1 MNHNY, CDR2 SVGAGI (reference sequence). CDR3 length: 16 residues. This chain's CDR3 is CASSFMLLATNEKLFF. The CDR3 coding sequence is TGTGCCAGCAGTTTTATGTTGCTAGCAACTAATGAAAAACTGTTTTTT.